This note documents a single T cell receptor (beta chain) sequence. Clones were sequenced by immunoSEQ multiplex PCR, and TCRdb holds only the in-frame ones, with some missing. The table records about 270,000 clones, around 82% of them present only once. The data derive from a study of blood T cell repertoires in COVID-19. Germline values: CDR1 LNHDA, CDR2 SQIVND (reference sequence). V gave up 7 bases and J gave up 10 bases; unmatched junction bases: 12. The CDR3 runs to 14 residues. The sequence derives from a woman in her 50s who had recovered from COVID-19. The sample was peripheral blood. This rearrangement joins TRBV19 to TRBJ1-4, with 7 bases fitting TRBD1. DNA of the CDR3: TGTGCCAGTACCATAGGGGGCCTGGAAGGAAAACTGTTTTTT. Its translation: CASTIGGLEGKLFF.